Below, 25 T cell receptor beta chains from the same sample are listed, as sequenced in a study of T-cell memory formation after mild COVID-19. TCRdb recomputed calls from the 5' RACE reads with MiXCR, one row per CDR3 protein. This repertoire shows nearly 200,000 distinct CDR3 sequences, 18% found once; its top ten account for 2% to 3%. Sequencing was done on a sample of PBMCs or a T cell subset sorted from them (not recorded which). The receptors shown here come from an adult woman who had mild COVID-19 (a few samples of this study predate the infection). Cell type and time point are not known.

V and J are TRBV12-3 or TRBV12-4 and TRBJ2-2; D unresolved. The V gene lost 3 bases and the J gene lost 3 bases, with 2 bases spanning the gap. This CDR3 comprises 12 residues. The CDR3 loop is CASSFHTGELFF. Here the CDR3 DNA reads TGTGCCAGCAGTTTTCACACCGGGGAGCTGTTTTTT.

This clonotype was seen a handful of times. The genes are TRBV27 and TRBJ2-1; D might be TRBD2 (6 bases). The V end was cut by 0 bases, the J end by 7 bases, with 16 bases between. This CDR3 region has 16 residues. Germline-derived CDR1 and CDR2 are MNHEY and SMNVEV (reference sequence). In DNA, the CDR3 is TGTGCCAGCAGTTTATCTCCGCGGGACGACCGGAATGAGCAGTTCTTC. Encoded protein: CASSLSPRDDRNEQFF.

This clonotype was seen only a few times. The rearrangement uses TRBV5-1 and TRBJ2-1, with D possibly TRBD1 on 5 matching bases. The V gene lost 3 bases and the J gene lost 3 bases, with 19 bases spanning the gap. Germline CDR1 and CDR2: SGHRS and YFSETQ. This CDR3 spans 17 amino acids. This CDR3 is CASSSRSQGYYYNEQFF. The CDR3 DNA follows: TGCGCCAGCAGCTCTCGCAGCCAGGGTTACTACTACAATGAGCAGTTCTTC.

A few counts support this clonotype. The V and J genes are TRBV12-3 or TRBV12-4 and TRBJ1-2; the match to TRBD1 covers 9 bases. This CDR3 comprises 16 residues. The ends lost 5 bases at V and 4 bases at J; junction bases unmatched: 11. For the CDR3, the DNA is TGTGCCAGCAGTAGATTAAACCGGGACAGGGCCTATGGCTACACCTTC. Amino acid sequence: CASSRLNRDRAYGYTF.

V is TRBV5-1 and J is TRBJ2-1; TRBD2 matches 13 bases. The CDR3 sequence is 15 residues long. The ends lost 4 bases at V and 6 bases at J; junction bases unmatched: 4. Germline V gene data show CDR1 as SGHRS and CDR2 as YFSETQ. CDR3 amino acids: CASSPGLAGANEQFF. The CDR3 DNA reads as TGCGCCAGCAGCCCTGGACTAGCGGGAGCCAATGAGCAGTTCTTC.

A few counts support this clonotype. The V call is TRBV6-6, the J call TRBJ2-1; D is unclear. The V gene lost 4 bases and the J gene lost 0 bases, with 7 bases spanning the gap. Germline values: CDR1 MNHNY, CDR2 SVGAGI (reference sequence). The CDR3 has 14 amino acids. CDR3 protein: CASSSHSSYNEQFF. Here the CDR3 DNA reads TGTGCCAGCAGTTCTCATAGCTCCTACAATGAGCAGTTCTTC.

DNA of the CDR3: TGTGCCACCAGTGATCGCCACCGAGGATCGGGTAACTATGGCTACACCTTC. Amino acids: CATSDRHRGSGNYGYTF. The chain has TRBV24-1 and TRBJ1-2; D gene uncertain. Germline CDR1 reads KGHDR; CDR2 reads SFDVKD. V lost 3 bases to trimming and J lost 1 base, with 17 bases between them. The CDR3 has 17 residues.

This clonotype was seen a handful of times. The chain links TRBV3-1 to TRBJ2-1; no reliable D call. V was trimmed by 5 bases and J by 7 bases, leaving 9 bases between them. The CDR3 has 12 amino acids. The germline V gene has CDR1 LGHDT and CDR2 YNNKEL (reference sequence). CDR3: CASSTIGNEQFF. The DNA of the CDR3 is TGTGCCAGCAGCACCATAGGGAATGAGCAGTTCTTC.

This clonotype was counted at least ten times. V and J are TRBV6-5 and TRBJ2-1; D possibly corresponds to TRBD2 (5 bases). The length of the CDR3 is 14 residues. The V gene lost 2 bases and the J gene lost 9 bases, with 14 bases spanning the gap. The V gene's germline CDR1 is MNHEY and CDR2 SVGAGI. The CDR3 spells CASSYPTRYGEQFF. The CDR3 DNA reads TGTGCCAGCAGTTACCCTACTAGGTACGGTGAGCAGTTCTTC.

This clonotype occurred a few times. This rearrangement joins TRBV10-3 to TRBJ1-1; D remains ambiguous. This CDR3 has 14 residues. Germline CDR1 and CDR2: ENHRY and SYGVKD. Trimming left V 0 bases short and J 8 bases short, with 13 bases between. The CDR3 coding sequence is TGTGCCATCAGTGAGTCGACATCCGGCAGAGAAGCTTTCTTT. Translating it yields CAISESTSGREAFF.

The chain combines TRBV7-2 with TRBJ1-1; D might be TRBD1 (6 bases). Trimming cost V 3 bases and J 4 bases, with 12 bases left between them. The CDR3 has 14 amino acids. CDR1 and CDR2 (germline): SGHTA, FQGNSA. The CDR3 region has the DNA TGTGCCAGCAGCTTGGGAGGACAGAGCACTGAAGCTTTCTTT. Translating gives CASSLGGQSTEAFF.

The table lists this clonotype with a few counts. This chain links TRBV20-1 with TRBJ1-4; no reliable D call. V gave up 1 base and J gave up 8 bases, with 8 bases separating them. CDR3 size: 12 residues. From germline, CDR1 is DFQATT and CDR2 SNEGSKA (reference sequence). The CDR3 reads CSARGPAEKLFF. The CDR3, as DNA: TGCAGTGCTAGAGGACCGGCCGAAAAACTGTTTTTT.

The sample holds a few counts of this clonotype. The chain has TRBV5-1 and TRBJ2-2; no definite D call. Germline lookup yields CDR1 SGHRS and CDR2 YFSETQ. V lost 2 bases and J lost 0, with 11 bases in between. The CDR3 has 16 amino acids. CDR3 region: CASSLEGRANTGELFF. The CDR3 bases are TGCGCCAGCAGCTTAGAAGGCAGAGCGAACACCGGGGAGCTGTTTTTT.

The chain carries TRBV10-3 and TRBJ1-1; no firm D call. Germline CDR1 ENHRY, CDR2 SYGVKD. V was trimmed by 5 bases and J by 2 bases, leaving 12 bases between them. This CDR3 region has 14 residues. The CDR3 DNA follows: TGTGCCATCAGTTTCGAGGGAGGTAACACTGAAGCTTTCTTT. It specifies CAISFEGGNTEAFF.

The table lists this clonotype with a few counts. V is TRBV6-1 and J is TRBJ1-5; D is uncertain. V lost 6 bases and J lost 9, with 12 bases in between. The CDR3 spans 12 residues. From germline, CDR1 is MNHNS and CDR2 SASEGT. This CDR3 reads CASRVTVGPQHF. CDR3 DNA: TGTGCCAGCAGGGTAACAGTGGGGCCCCAGCATTTT.

The chain has TRBV20-1 and TRBJ1-1, with 8 bases lining up with TRBD1. Trimming at V came to 6 bases and at J to 14 bases, leaving 8 bases not matched to a gene. The CDR3 is 10 residues long. Germline V CDR1 and CDR2: DFQATT, SNEGSKA (reference sequence). DNA for the CDR3: TGCAGTGCAATGGACAGGGTGGCGTTCTTT. Its translation is CSAMDRVAFF.

V is TRBV7-2 and J is TRBJ1-3; TRBD1 matches at 7 bases. CDR3 length: 15 amino acids. Germline V CDR1 and CDR2: SGHTA, FQGNSA. The V and J ends lost 5 bases and 0 bases, in that order; junction bases with no gene match: 4. Here the CDR3 reads CASSPGQASGNTIYF. CDR3 bases: TGTGCCAGCAGCCCCGGACAGGCCTCTGGAAACACCATATATTTT.

Only a few counts were recorded for this clonotype. V is TRBV5-1 and J is TRBJ2-1, with 9 bases identical to TRBD2. There are 16 residues in the CDR3. The V gene end was trimmed by 4 bases and the J gene end by 9 bases; junction bases not matched to a gene: 14. Germline lookup yields CDR1 SGHRS and CDR2 YFSETQ. In DNA, the CDR3 is TGCGCCAGCAGCCCCCCGGGGGTAGCGGGAGTCCGTGAGCAGTTCTTC. Translating gives CASSPPGVAGVREQFF. Full variable domain (missing parts from reference TRBV5-1 and TRBJ2-1): KAGVTQTPRYLIKTRGQQVTLSCSPISGHRSVSWYQQTPGQGLQFLFEYFSETQRNKGNFPGRFSGRQFSNSRSEMNVSTLELGDSALYLCASSPPGVAGVREQFFGPGTRLTVL.

The CDR3 loop is CASSQGGSWTDTQYF. The CDR3 DNA reads as TGTGCCAGCAGCCAGGGAGGGAGTTGGACAGATACGCAGTATTTT. The chain recombines TRBV9 with TRBJ2-3, with 7 nucleotides matching TRBD2. The V segment lost 4 bases and the J segment 3 bases; nucleotides outside the gene matches: 8. Germline lookup yields CDR1 SGDLS and CDR2 YYNGEE. CDR3 length: 15 residues.

This rearrangement joins TRBV3-1 to TRBJ1-5; TRBD1 is a possible D gene (6 bases). Trimming shortened V by 4 bases and J by 5 bases, and 27 bases separated the two germline ends. Germline V gene data show CDR1 as LGHDT and CDR2 as YNNKEL (reference sequence). This CDR3 is built from 19 residues. The CDR3 sequence is CASSPHRQAGRGGDQPQHF. The CDR3 coding sequence is TGTGCCAGCAGCCCACACAGACAGGCTGGCCGGGGTGGGGATCAGCCCCAGCATTTT. The variable domain in full, with the rest retrieved from reference TRBV3-1 and TRBJ1-5, is DTAVSQTPKYLVTQMGNDKSIKCEQNLGHDTMYWYKQDSKKFLKIMFSYNNKELIINETVPNRFSPKSPDKAHLNLHINSLELGDSAVYFCASSPHRQAGRGGDQPQHFGDGTRLSIL.

The rearrangement joins TRBV12-3 or TRBV12-4 to TRBJ2-1; D is unclear. Trimming left V 2 bases short and J 9 bases short, with 23 bases between. The CDR3 length is 17 residues. The CDR3 nucleotides read TGTGCCAGCAGTTTACCCCCTCCTCGACTGGCTAGTAGTGAGCAGTTCTTC. Its translation is CASSLPPPRLASSEQFF.

CDR3 bases: TGTGCCAGCAGCTTAGCCGGGACAGGGGTAACCGAGCAGTACTTC. This gives the protein CASSLAGTGVTEQYF. The chain recombines TRBV7-6 with TRBJ2-7, with TRBD1 matching 10 bases. After removal of 0 bases from V and 6 bases from J, the junction contained 5 bases not matched to a gene. Germline lookup yields CDR1 SGHVS and CDR2 FNYEAQ. This CDR3 spans 15 amino acids.

J is TRBJ1-5 and V is TRBV24-1, with 8 bases lining up with TRBD1. Germline-derived CDR1 and CDR2 are KGHDR and SFDVKD. Trimming took 9 bases from V and 0 from J; bases not matched to a gene: 9. This CDR3 is built from 16 residues. In nucleotides, the CDR3 is TGTGCCACCTCGGGGAGACAGGGGAATAGCAATCAGCCCCAGCATTTT. It specifies CATSGRQGNSNQPQHF.

This sequence joins TRBV28 and TRBJ1-1; perhaps TRBD1 as D (5 bases). The CDR3 extends over 12 amino acids. Germline V lookup: CDR1 MDHEN, CDR2 SYDVKM. V was trimmed by 11 bases and J by 7 bases, leaving 17 bases between them. This CDR3 is CASTLQGGEAFF. The CDR3 DNA sequence: TGTGCCTCCACATTGCAGGGTGGTGAAGCTTTCTTT.

This clonotype was observed a handful of times. The chain joins TRBV5-1 to TRBJ1-1; TRBD1 aligns across 8 bases. CDR3 length equals 18 residues. Germline-derived CDR1 and CDR2 are SGHRS and YFSETQ. Trimming cost V 2 bases and J 10 bases; bases outside gene matches: 22. This CDR3 is CASSLYRQRSGQGYGAFF. As DNA, the CDR3 is TGCGCCAGCAGCTTATACCGCCAACGGAGCGGACAGGGTTACGGAGCTTTCTTT.